Presented here are 4 T cell receptor beta chains from one specimen sequenced in a study of OX40 agonist ivuxolimab in advanced cancers. The method was immunoSEQ multiplex PCR; TCRdb's version includes in-frame clones alone and lacks a portion of them. The sample lists under 50,000 clones; approximately 80% were seen once. The sample was CD4+ or CD8+ T cells sorted from blood, taken in a trial of the OX40 agonist ivuxolimab. These receptors all stem from an adult with an advanced solid tumor such as melanoma, head and neck, liver or kidney cancer.

The rearrangement joins TRBV18 to TRBJ2-1, with TRBD2 matching over 7 bases. The germline V gene encodes CDR1 KGHSH and CDR2 LQKENI. Germline trimming cut 1 base from V and 7 bases from J; bases unmatched to any gene: 4. This CDR3 has 14 residues. For the CDR3, the DNA is TGTGCCAGCTCACCACAGCGGGGTCAAAATGAGCAGTTCTTC. Amino acid sequence: CASSPQRGQNEQFF.

J is TRBJ2-1 and V is TRBV12-2; the D segment call TRBD2 is taken from the table without a DNA check. TRBV12-2 is recorded as a pseudogene. The CDR3 is 14 amino acids. CDR3: CASRLKGGYNEQFF. CDR3 in DNA: TGTGCAAGTCGCTTAAAGGGAGGCTACAATGAGCAGTTCTTC.

The chain couples TRBV27 to TRBJ1-6; D unclear. The CDR3 runs 16 residues. V lost 4 bases and J 4 bases, leaving 14 bases between the germline ends. Germline CDR1 is MNHEY and CDR2 is SMNVEV (reference sequence). The CDR3 bases are TGTGCCAGCAGTTCGCCCAGTGCCGTATATAATTCACCCCTCCACTTT. Residues: CASSSPSAVYNSPLHF.

V usage is TRBV11-2 and J usage is TRBJ2-5, with D perhaps matching TRBD2 (6 bases). V lost 5 bases and J 7 bases, leaving 11 bases between the germline ends. Germline V gives CDR1 SGHAT, CDR2 FQNNGV. The CDR3 totals 12 residues. The CDR3 loop is CASSPDSGTQYF. The CDR3 DNA reads TGTGCCAGCAGCCCGGATAGCGGGACCCAGTACTTC.